A single sample is the source of the 7 T cell receptor beta chains below, sequenced in a study of shared clonotypes between healthy human individuals. TCRdb's table, derived via immunoSEQ multiplex PCR, lists solely in-frame clones and lacks some. The repertoire holds some 1 million clones, with roughly 75% as singletons. Source material: memory CD4+ T cells sorted from blood. This sample's subset: CD45RA-negative fraction. The source of these receptors is a man aged 18 to 29 in good health.

This chain joins TRBV2 and TRBJ2-5, with unresolved D. Between the trimmed V and J ends, which lost 1 base and 0 bases, there was a span of 3 bases. Germline V lookup: CDR1 SNHLY, CDR2 FYNNEI. The CDR3 covers 13 residues. The CDR3 reads CASSEEYQETQYF. DNA for the CDR3: TGTGCCAGCAGTGAAGAATACCAAGAGACCCAGTACTTC.

In DNA form, the CDR3 reads TGCAGCGTTGAACAGACAAACATTCAGTACTTC. It encodes CSVEQTNIQYF. This sequence joins TRBV29-1 and TRBJ2-4; D uncertain. The germline V and J ends were trimmed by 2 bases and 6 bases, with 5 bases remaining between them. The V gene's germline CDR1 is SQVTM and CDR2 ANQGSEA. This CDR3 comprises 11 residues.

This clone showed up just once. The chain recombines TRBV5-6 with TRBJ1-5; D remains unclear. The CDR3 sequence is 15 residues long. Germline V gene data show CDR1 as SGHDT and CDR2 as YYEEEE. V was shortened by 1 base and J by 1 base, with 9 bases between the two germline ends. CDR3 loop: CASSLQMTSNQPQHF. CDR3 DNA: TGTGCCAGCAGCTTGCAAATGACGAGCAATCAGCCCCAGCATTTT.

The V and J genes are TRBV6-1 and TRBJ2-3; weak D call: TRBD2 (5 bases). Germline V lookup: CDR1 MNHNS, CDR2 SASEGT. Trimming cost V 0 bases and J 3 bases, with 19 bases left between them. This CDR3 has 18 amino acids. The CDR3 DNA reads TGTGCCAGCAGTGAAGCGGGAAGCGGCCGGGCTCGGACAGATACGCAGTATTTT. Its protein is CASSEAGSGRARTDTQYF.

Note on this clone: This specimen includes other DNA sequences encoding the same CDR3. The chain recombines TRBV5-1 with TRBJ1-1; 9 nucleotides match TRBD1. Germline CDR1 is SGHRS and CDR2 is YFSETQ. This CDR3 has 13 amino acids. With V trimmed by 2 bases and J by 5 bases, 1 base remained unmatched. CDR3 sequence (DNA): TGCGCCAGCAGCTTACAGGGGGCTACTGAAGCTTTCTTT. Protein sequence: CASSLQGATEAFF. The entire variable domain, with the rest obtained from reference TRBV5-1 and TRBJ1-1, is as follows: KAGVTQTPRYLIKTRGQQVTLSCSPISGHRSVSWYQQTPGQGLQFLFEYFSETQRNKGNFPGRFSGRQFSNSRSEMNVSTLELGDSALYLCASSLQGATEAFFGQGTRLTVV.

V and J are TRBV19 and TRBJ1-3, with D maybe TRBD1 (5 bases). Per the germline V gene, CDR1 is LNHDA and CDR2 is SQIVND (reference sequence). The CDR3 sequence is 13 residues long. The V end was cut by 5 bases, the J end by 4 bases, with 9 bases between. CDR3 sequence reads: CASSQGAGNTIYF. CDR3 DNA: TGTGCCAGTAGTCAGGGCGCCGGAAACACCATATATTTT. Looking up the rest from reference TRBV19 and TRBJ1-3 gives the full variable domain: DGGITQSPKYLFRKEGQNVTLSCEQNLNHDAMYWYRQDPGQGLRLIYYSQIVNDFQKGDIAEGYSVSREKKESFPLTVTSAQKNPTAFYLCASSQGAGNTIYFGEGSWLTVV.

The chain recombines TRBV18 with TRBJ1-1; D is undetermined. Trimming stripped 3 bases from V and 0 bases from J, with 14 bases between. Germline loops: CDR1 KGHSH, CDR2 LQKENI. The CDR3 sequence is 16 residues long. The CDR3 region has the DNA TGTGCCAGCTCACCGGTGATGAGCCTAATGAACACTGAAGCTTTCTTT. This sequence encodes CASSPVMSLMNTEAFF.